This T cell receptor (beta chain) was captured by sequencing in a study of OX40 agonist ivuxolimab in advanced cancers. At the level of the study: Given to patients was ivuxolimab, an agonistic anti-OX40 (CD134) antibody. In three patients, partial responses were observed, one with hepatocellular carcinoma and two with cutaneous melanoma. Allowance was made for prior anti-PD-1, anti-PD-L1 or anti-CTLA-4 therapy, and 40% to 45% had some.

Method: immunoSEQ multiplex PCR; TCRdb's copy keeps in-frame clones and lacks some. The table includes approximately 50,000 clones, approximately 84% detected once. Specimen: CD4+ or CD8+ T cells sorted from blood, collected in a trial of the OX40 agonist ivuxolimab. This receptor was taken from an adult with an advanced solid tumor such as melanoma, head and neck, liver or kidney cancer.

The chain's CDR3 is CASTSFGPQHF. Here the CDR3 DNA reads TGTGCCAGCACCTCTTTCGGCCCCCAGCATTTT. This chain links TRBV28 with TRBJ1-5; D uncertain. V lost 7 bases and J 10 bases, leaving 11 bases between the germline ends. This CDR3 spans 11 amino acids. From germline, CDR1 is MDHEN and CDR2 SYDVKM. The full variable domain, in which reference TRBV28 and TRBJ1-5 provide the parts outside the CDR3, is DVKVTQSSRYLVKRTGEKVFLECVQDMDHENMFWYRQDPGLGLRLIYFSYDVKMKEKGDIPEGYSVSREKKERFSLILESASTNQTSMYLCASTSFGPQHFGDGTRLSIL.